The 30 T cell receptor beta chains given below trace back to one sample, sequenced in a study of blood T cell repertoires in COVID-19. The method was immunoSEQ multiplex PCR; TCRdb's version includes in-frame clones alone and lacks a portion of them. The repertoire has about 250,000 clones, around 90% of them found once; the top ten carry more than 5%. What was sequenced was PBMCs or T cells enriched from blood (not recorded which). Receptors originate from a woman between 25 and 40 years old with acute COVID-19.

The chain has TRBV5-1 and TRBJ2-3; 12 bases are shared with TRBD2. Unmatched junction bases numbered 9, after V lost 4 bases and J lost 3 bases. This CDR3 spans 17 amino acids. CDR1 SGHRS and CDR2 YFSETQ come from the germline V gene. CDR3 amino acids: CASSPRLAGVKTDTQYF. In nucleotides, the CDR3 is TGCGCCAGCAGCCCCCGACTAGCGGGGGTAAAAACAGATACGCAGTATTTT.

V is TRBV14 and J is TRBJ1-2, with no clear D. V was clipped by 0 bases and J by 3 bases, with 14 bases between them. Germline V gene data show CDR1 as SGHDN and CDR2 as FVKESK. This CDR3 is 16 amino acids long. CDR3 sequence reads: CASSQEAGRPDYGYTF. The CDR3 DNA reads as TGTGCCAGCAGCCAAGAAGCGGGCAGGCCAGACTATGGCTACACCTTC.

This rearrangement joins TRBV7-2 to TRBJ1-1, with TRBD1 as a possible D gene (5 bases). This CDR3 is 12 amino acids long. The V end was cut by 3 bases, the J end by 11 bases, with 13 bases between. Germline CDR1 SGHTA, CDR2 FQGNSA. CDR3: CASSFRAQEAFF. The CDR3 DNA follows: TGTGCCAGCAGCTTCAGGGCCCAGGAGGCTTTCTTT.

This chain links TRBV21-1 with TRBJ2-2; TRBD2 is the table's D call and was not checked against the DNA. TRBV21-1 is a recognized pseudogene. This CDR3 region has 17 residues. The CDR3 DNA reads TGTGCCAGCAGCAAAGTCACATGGGCGGGGGCCCCCGGGGAGCTGTTTTTT. This encodes CASSKVTWAGAPGELFF.

This clone showed up just once. The chain is built from TRBV9 and TRBJ2-2, with TRBD2 matching 7 bases. Per germline, CDR1 SGDLS and CDR2 YYNGEE. After removal of 3 bases from V and 7 bases from J, the junction contained 15 bases not matched to a gene. The CDR3 runs 17 residues. CDR3 loop: CASSASLTGGGFGELFF. DNA of the CDR3: TGTGCCAGCAGCGCCAGTCTAACGGGAGGTGGTTTCGGGGAGCTGTTTTTT.

This chain joins TRBV10-3 and TRBJ1-5, with D possibly matching TRBD1 (6 bases). Trimming left V 10 bases short and J 3 bases short, with 16 bases between. The CDR3 is 14 amino acids. Per germline, CDR1 ENHRY and CDR2 SYGVKD. The CDR3 sequence is CATEPTGLNQPQHF. CDR3 sequence (DNA): TGTGCCACCGAACCGACAGGCCTCAATCAGCCCCAGCATTTT.

The rearrangement uses TRBV7-2 and TRBJ2-7; 13 positions match TRBD2. V dropped 5 bases and J dropped 3; count of bases not matched to a gene: 1. This CDR3 is 14 amino acids long. Germline CDR1 is SGHTA and CDR2 is FQGNSA. CDR3: CASSTSGRGYEQYF. DNA for the CDR3: TGTGCCAGCAGCACTAGCGGGAGGGGCTACGAGCAGTACTTC. The complete variable domain, with remaining parts taken from reference TRBV7-2 and TRBJ2-7, reads GAGVSQSPSNKVTEKGKDVELRCDPISGHTALYWYRQSLGQGLEFLIYFQGNSAPDKSGLPSDRFSAERTGGSVSTLTIQRTQQEDSAVYLCASSTSGRGYEQYFGPGTRLTVT.

The chain employs TRBV18 and TRBJ1-1; unclear D gene. This CDR3 contains 20 residues. Germline V gene lookup returns CDR1 KGHSH and CDR2 LQKENI. V gave up 2 bases and J gave up 0 bases, with 25 bases separating them. The CDR3 DNA follows: TGTGCCAGCTCACCAATAGCATTGGCGGCCCAACTTTCTATGAACACTGAAGCTTTCTTT. Residues: CASSPIALAAQLSMNTEAFF.

V is TRBV7-9 and J is TRBJ1-5, with a possible D match to TRBD1 (6 bases). V dropped 2 bases and J dropped 7 bases, with 12 bases sitting between them. CDR3 length: 14 amino acids. CDR1 is SEHNR and CDR2 is FQNEAQ in the germline V gene (reference sequence). The CDR3 loop reads CASSLFSGDQPQHF. CDR3 bases: TGTGCCAGCAGCTTATTTTCAGGGGACCAGCCCCAGCATTTT.

This clone was counted a few times. The chain links TRBV27 to TRBJ1-1; the D is unclear. The germline V and J ends were trimmed by 8 bases and 5 bases, with 18 bases remaining between them. The CDR3 covers 14 residues. From germline, CDR1 is MNHEY and CDR2 SMNVEV (reference sequence). CDR3 protein: CASRQNGRSTEAFF. CDR3 bases: TGTGCCAGCCGCCAAAACGGCCGGAGTACTGAAGCTTTCTTT.

This chain joins TRBV5-1 and TRBJ2-5; 9 nucleotides match TRBD2. The CDR3 spans 16 residues. Trimming took 2 bases from V and 4 from J; bases not matched to a gene: 9. Germline V CDR1 and CDR2: SGHRS, YFSETQ. Here the CDR3 DNA reads TGCGCCAGCAGCTTAACTCCCGGGACTAGCCTAGAGACCCAGTACTTC. Amino acids: CASSLTPGTSLETQYF.

CDR3 sequence: CASSDRGQDPTEQYF. In DNA, the CDR3 is TGTGCCAGCAGTGACCGGGGACAGGATCCCACGGAGCAGTACTTC. The V and J genes are TRBV2 and TRBJ2-7; 8 bases line up with TRBD1. The germline gives CDR1 SNHLY, CDR2 FYNNEI. Trimming removed 3 bases from V and 7 bases from J; junction bases left unmatched: 11. The CDR3 length is 15 residues.

The gene calls are TRBV7-3 and TRBJ2-3, with D possibly being TRBD2 (6 bases). Germline assignment: CDR1 SGHTA and CDR2 FQGTGA. Trimming cost V 1 base and J 3 bases, with 11 bases left between them. CDR3 size: 15 residues. CDR3 sequence reads: CASSLIGSTTDTQYF. The CDR3 nucleotides read TGTGCCAGCAGCTTAATCGGGAGTACTACAGATACGCAGTATTTT.

In DNA, the CDR3 is TGTGCCAGCAGCCCACGTAGCGGGACTTATGAGCAGTTCTTC. Translated, it gives CASSPRSGTYEQFF. The genes are TRBV3-1 (or the pseudogene TRBV3-2) and TRBJ2-1; 8 bases are a match to TRBD2. V shed 4 bases and J 8 bases; nucleotides not matched to a gene: 7. The CDR3 runs to 14 residues. Germline CDR1 and CDR2: LGHDT and YNNKEL (reference sequence).

The V gene is TRBV6-5, the J gene TRBJ2-3; D gene uncertain. Germline values: CDR1 MNHEY, CDR2 SVGAGI. V shed 0 bases and J shed 0 bases, with 10 bases lying between them. The CDR3 spans 16 residues. CDR3 in amino acids: CASSYSSLHSTDTQYF. The CDR3 DNA sequence: TGTGCCAGCAGTTACTCGAGCCTGCATAGCACAGATACGCAGTATTTT.

The chain employs TRBV28 and TRBJ1-5, with 9 nucleotides matching TRBD1. Germline V gene sequence: CDR1 MDHEN, CDR2 SYDVKM. The J segment lost 3 bases and the V segment lost 6 bases, leaving 6 bases of the junction unmatched. The CDR3 spans 15 residues. In DNA form, the CDR3 reads TGTGCCAGCAGGTTGACAGGGGGACTCAATCAGCCCCAGCATTTT. Translated, it gives CASRLTGGLNQPQHF.

The genes are TRBV5-6 and TRBJ1-6; tentative D call: TRBD1 (6 bases). The CDR3 contains 16 residues. The germline gives CDR1 SGHDT, CDR2 YYEEEE. Trimming left V 2 bases short and J 8 bases short, with 17 bases between. The CDR3 spells CASSLLQGSSDSPLHF. In DNA, the CDR3 is TGTGCCAGCAGCTTACTGCAGGGGTCGTCGGATTCACCCCTCCACTTT.

The chain combines TRBV11-2 with TRBJ1-2; D unclear. From germline, CDR1 is SGHAT and CDR2 FQNNGV. The CDR3 is 18 amino acids. V lost 1 base, J lost 2 bases, and 20 bases lay in between. The CDR3, as DNA: TGTGCCAGCAGCTTAGTCGGTCTTCCGGGAACAGCCAACTATGGCTACACCTTC. Its translation is CASSLVGLPGTANYGYTF.

This chain connects TRBV3-1 (or the pseudogene TRBV3-2) to TRBJ2-2, with TRBD1 matching 7 bases. J gave up 0 bases and V 1 base, and 8 bases lay outside the gene matches. The CDR3 length is 18 residues. Germline V lookup: CDR1 LGHDT, CDR2 YNNKEL (reference sequence). The CDR3 sequence is CASSQVHPGTANTGELFF. DNA for the CDR3: TGTGCCAGCAGCCAAGTTCATCCCGGGACAGCGAACACCGGGGAGCTGTTTTTT.

The chain has TRBV11-3 and TRBJ2-7, with 10 positions matching TRBD1. Germline-derived CDR1 and CDR2 are SGHNT and YENEEA. The CDR3 has 14 residues. Trimming took 5 bases from V and 6 from J; bases not matched to a gene: 7. The CDR3 here is CASSDRDRGGEQYF. The CDR3 region has the DNA TGTGCCAGCAGCGACCGGGACAGGGGAGGCGAGCAGTACTTC.

The CDR3, as DNA: TGTGCCAGCAGTTACCTAGCGGGAATCTACAATGAGCAGTTCTTC. It specifies CASSYLAGIYNEQFF. The chain uses TRBV6-2 or TRBV6-3 and TRBJ2-1; 9 bases are shared with TRBD2. This CDR3 has 15 amino acids. Germline values: CDR1 MNHEY, CDR2 SVGEGT. J gave up 3 bases and V 2 bases, and 2 bases lay outside the gene matches.

J is TRBJ2-7 and V is TRBV12-3 or TRBV12-4, with TRBD1 as a possible D gene (6 bases). This CDR3 has 12 amino acids. Trimming cost V 3 bases and J 6 bases, with 9 bases left between them. The chain's CDR3 is CASSFTGREQYF. CDR3 bases: TGTGCCAGCAGTTTTACAGGGCGCGAGCAGTACTTC.

This clone was recorded once. This sequence joins TRBV6-6 and TRBJ2-1, with a possible D match to TRBD2 (5 bases). The germline V gene encodes CDR1 MNHNY and CDR2 SVGAGI (reference sequence). V was cut by 4 bases and J by 2 bases, with 9 bases left in between. The CDR3 loop spans 14 amino acids. The CDR3 protein is CASSLREPYNEQFF. CDR3 coding DNA: TGTGCCAGCAGTTTGAGGGAACCCTACAATGAGCAGTTCTTC.

J is TRBJ1-2 and V is TRBV19; 7 nucleotides agree with TRBD1. The CDR3 consists of 16 residues. The germline V gene encodes CDR1 LNHDA and CDR2 SQIVND (reference sequence). Germline trimming cut 4 bases from V and 3 bases from J; bases unmatched to any gene: 11. The CDR3 region is CASSTGTATRHYGYTF. CDR3 DNA: TGTGCCAGTAGTACCGGGACAGCAACGAGGCACTATGGCTACACCTTC.

The rearrangement joins TRBV27 to TRBJ2-3; D may be TRBD2 (6 bases). The CDR3 is 16 amino acids. Germline loops: CDR1 MNHEY, CDR2 SMNVEV (reference sequence). V lost 8 bases and J 1 base, leaving 19 bases between the germline ends. CDR3 bases: TGTGCCAGCTGCCCCCCGGGCGGGGCATGCACAGATACGCAGTATTTT. Its protein is CASCPPGGACTDTQYF.

The J gene is TRBJ1-2, the V gene TRBV28; 7 bases line up with TRBD1. This CDR3 has 12 amino acids. Germline lookup yields CDR1 MDHEN and CDR2 SYDVKM. V lost 3 bases to trimming and J lost 8 bases; unmatched junction nucleotides: 3. CDR3 loop: CASSLGQIGYTF. In DNA form, the CDR3 reads TGTGCCAGCAGTTTGGGACAGATCGGCTACACCTTC.

This clone has only a few counts. The V gene is TRBV19, the J gene TRBJ2-1, with 9 nucleotides matching TRBD2. The ends lost 9 bases at V and 4 bases at J; junction bases unmatched: 7. The CDR3 is made up of 14 amino acids. Germline V gives CDR1 LNHDA, CDR2 SQIVND (reference sequence). DNA of the CDR3: TGTGCCAGCAAGCTAGCGGGGCAGTACAATGAGCAGTTCTTC. As protein: CASKLAGQYNEQFF.

This sequence joins TRBV28 and TRBJ1-1; weak D call: TRBD1 (6 bases). The CDR3 runs to 14 residues. Trimming removed 7 bases from V and 2 bases from J, with 14 bases in between. CDR1 MDHEN and CDR2 SYDVKM come from the germline V gene. CDR3 amino acids: CASTAGTPNTEAFF. CDR3 DNA sequence: TGTGCCAGCACGGCCGGGACACCCAACACTGAAGCTTTCTTT.

The chain is built from TRBV5-1 and TRBJ1-6, with 7 positions matching TRBD1. The CDR3 is made up of 16 amino acids. V dropped 0 bases and J dropped 10; count of bases not matched to a gene: 10. The germline gives CDR1 SGHRS, CDR2 YFSETQ. Here the CDR3 DNA reads TGCGCCAGCAGCTTGGAACCCCTCGGGACAGCCTCACCCCTCCACTTT. Translated: CASSLEPLGTASPLHF.

The chain uses TRBV12-5 and TRBJ1-1, with D perhaps TRBD1 (5 bases). The CDR3 covers 13 residues. Looked up from germline, CDR1 is LGHNT and CDR2 is FRNRAP. Trimming stripped 3 bases from V and 1 base from J, with 6 bases between. This chain's CDR3 is CASGLTGNTEAFF. CDR3 coding DNA: TGTGCTAGTGGTTTAACAGGGAACACTGAAGCTTTCTTT.